This TCR beta chain appears in the sequencing data of a study of CD8+CD57+ T cells in acquired aplastic anemia. Overall study context: On average, sorted CD4+ and CD8+ cells gave about 3.1 ug of DNA.

The TCR beta profiling, which covered VDJ combination and CDR3 sequence, was carried out using genomic DNA as the template. TCRdb passed the reads through MiXCR, listing each CDR3 protein once. This sample has 150,000 to 160,000 distinct CDR3 sequences, with just over 50% found just once. Trimming removed 0 bases from V and 2 bases from J, with 8 bases in between. The CDR3 spans 14 residues. The V gene's germline CDR1 is LGHNA and CDR2 YSLEER. This clonotype was detected ten times or more. An expansion of CD8+CD57+ cells by flow cytometry had been shown in patients chosen for sequencing. Sequencing was done on a sample of sorted CD4+, CD8+, or CD8+CD57+ T cells (not recorded which) from PBMCs. This chain joins TRBV4-3 and TRBJ2-7; no clear D gene. This clonotype was obtained from a human donor with aplastic anemia. CDR3 in amino acids: CASSQDVGAYEQYF. As DNA, the CDR3 is TGCGCCAGCAGCCAAGATGTCGGTGCCTACGAGCAGTACTTC.